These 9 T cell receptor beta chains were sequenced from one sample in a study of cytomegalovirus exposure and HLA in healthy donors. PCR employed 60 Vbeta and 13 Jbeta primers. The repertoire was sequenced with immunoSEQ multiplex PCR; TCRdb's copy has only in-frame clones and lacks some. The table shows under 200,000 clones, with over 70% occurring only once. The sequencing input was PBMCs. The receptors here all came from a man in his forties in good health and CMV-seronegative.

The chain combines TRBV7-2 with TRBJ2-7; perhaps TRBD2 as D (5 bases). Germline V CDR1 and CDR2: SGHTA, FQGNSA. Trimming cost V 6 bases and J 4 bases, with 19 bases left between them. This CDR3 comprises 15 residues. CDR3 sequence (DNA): TGTGCCAGCAGGCCAGAGACGGGGAACTCATACGAGCAGTACTTC. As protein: CASRPETGNSYEQYF.

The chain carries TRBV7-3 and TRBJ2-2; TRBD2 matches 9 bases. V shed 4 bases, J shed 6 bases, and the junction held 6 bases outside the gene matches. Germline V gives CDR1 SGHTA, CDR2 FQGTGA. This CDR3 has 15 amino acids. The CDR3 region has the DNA TGTGCCAGCAGCTACGTAGCGGGAGTAGCCGGGGAGCTGTTTTTT. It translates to CASSYVAGVAGELFF.

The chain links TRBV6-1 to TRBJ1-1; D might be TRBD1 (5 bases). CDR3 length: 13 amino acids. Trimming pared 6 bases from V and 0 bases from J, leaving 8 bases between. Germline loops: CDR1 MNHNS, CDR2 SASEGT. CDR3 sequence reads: CASRRQMNTEAFF. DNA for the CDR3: TGTGCCAGCAGAAGACAGATGAACACTGAAGCTTTCTTT.

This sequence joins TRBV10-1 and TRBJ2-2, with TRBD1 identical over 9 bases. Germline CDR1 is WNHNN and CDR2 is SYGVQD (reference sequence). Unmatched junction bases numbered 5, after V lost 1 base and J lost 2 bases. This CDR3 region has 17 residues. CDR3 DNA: TGCGCCAGCAGTGAGTGGCGGGACAGGGCTAACACCGGGGAGCTGTTTTTT. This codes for CASSEWRDRANTGELFF.

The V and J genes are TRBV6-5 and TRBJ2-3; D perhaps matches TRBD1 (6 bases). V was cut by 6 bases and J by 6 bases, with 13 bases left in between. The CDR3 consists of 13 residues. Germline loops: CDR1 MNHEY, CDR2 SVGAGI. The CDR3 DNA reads TGTGCCAGCAGCCGCGGCAGGGGCGATACGCAGTATTTT. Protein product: CASSRGRGDTQYF.

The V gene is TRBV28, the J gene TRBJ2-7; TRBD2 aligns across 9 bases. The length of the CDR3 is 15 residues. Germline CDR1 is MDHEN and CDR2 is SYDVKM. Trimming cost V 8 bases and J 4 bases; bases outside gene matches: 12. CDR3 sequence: CASLGSGGPGYEQYF. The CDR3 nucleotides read TGTGCCAGCTTGGGTAGCGGGGGCCCTGGGTACGAGCAGTACTTC.

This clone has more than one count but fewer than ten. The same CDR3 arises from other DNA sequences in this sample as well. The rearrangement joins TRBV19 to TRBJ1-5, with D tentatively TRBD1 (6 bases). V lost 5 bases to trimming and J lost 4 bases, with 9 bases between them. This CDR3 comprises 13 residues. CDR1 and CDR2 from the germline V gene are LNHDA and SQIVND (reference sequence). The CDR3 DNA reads TGTGCCAGTAGTCGGACAGATAATCAGCCCCAGCATTTT. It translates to CASSRTDNQPQHF.

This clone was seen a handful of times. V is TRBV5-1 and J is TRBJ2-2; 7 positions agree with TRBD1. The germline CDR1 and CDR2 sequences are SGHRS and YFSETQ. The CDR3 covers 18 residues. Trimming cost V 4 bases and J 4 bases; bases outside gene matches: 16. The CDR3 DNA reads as TGCGCCAGCAGCCTACTACTAGACAGGGCAACTGTCACCGGGGAGCTGTTTTTT. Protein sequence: CASSLLLDRATVTGELFF.

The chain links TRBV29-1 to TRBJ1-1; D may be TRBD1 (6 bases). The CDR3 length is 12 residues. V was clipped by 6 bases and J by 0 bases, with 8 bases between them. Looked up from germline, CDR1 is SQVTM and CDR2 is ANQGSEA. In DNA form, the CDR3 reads TGCAGCGTGGGACACATGAACACTGAAGCTTTCTTT. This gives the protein CSVGHMNTEAFF. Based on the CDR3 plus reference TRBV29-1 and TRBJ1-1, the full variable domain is SAVISQKPSRDICQRGTSLTIQCQVDSQVTMMFWYRQQPGQSLTLIATANQGSEATYESGFVIDKFPISRPNLTFSTLTVSNMSPEDSSIYLCSVGHMNTEAFFGQGTRLTVV.